This T cell receptor (beta chain) was recovered during a study of cytomegalovirus exposure and HLA in healthy donors. Germline V gene data show CDR1 as SGHTA and CDR2 as FQGTGA. Trimming shortened V by 3 bases and J by 2 bases, and 7 bases separated the two germline ends. The CDR3 covers 13 residues. 13 Jbeta primers and 60 Vbeta primers were used for the PCR. TCRdb's copy holds only in-frame clones and misses some; the assay was immunoSEQ multiplex PCR. The data contain roughly 160,000 clones, around 77% of them singletons. Sequenced sample: PBMCs. The clonotype was recovered from a man aged 25-45 years in good health and CMV-seropositive. The genes are TRBV7-3 and TRBJ2-5; D gene ambiguous. CDR3 protein: CASSFRFQETQYF. CDR3 sequence (DNA): TGTGCCAGCAGCTTCCGTTTTCAAGAGACCCAGTACTTC. Together with reference TRBV7-3 and TRBJ2-5, the CDR3 gives the full variable domain: GAGVSQTPSNKVTEKGKYVELRCDPISGHTALYWYRQSLGQGPEFLIYFQGTGAADDSGLPNDRFFAVRPEGSVSTLKIQRTERGDSAVYLCASSFRFQETQYFGPGTRLLVL.